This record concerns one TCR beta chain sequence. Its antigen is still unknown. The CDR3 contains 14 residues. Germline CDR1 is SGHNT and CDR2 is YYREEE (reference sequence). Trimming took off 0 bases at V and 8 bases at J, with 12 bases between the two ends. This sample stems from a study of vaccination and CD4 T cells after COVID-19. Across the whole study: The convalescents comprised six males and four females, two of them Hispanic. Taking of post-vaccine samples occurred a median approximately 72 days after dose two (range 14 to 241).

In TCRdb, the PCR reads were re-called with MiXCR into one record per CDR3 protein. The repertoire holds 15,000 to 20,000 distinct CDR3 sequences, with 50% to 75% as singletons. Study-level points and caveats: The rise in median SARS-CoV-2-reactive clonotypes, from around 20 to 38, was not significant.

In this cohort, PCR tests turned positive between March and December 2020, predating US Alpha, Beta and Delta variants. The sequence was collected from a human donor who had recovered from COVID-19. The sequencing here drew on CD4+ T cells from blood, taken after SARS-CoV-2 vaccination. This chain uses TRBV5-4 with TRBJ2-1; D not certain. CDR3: CASSLAGLGDEQFF. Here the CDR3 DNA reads TGTGCCAGCAGCTTGGCCGGGCTAGGAGATGAGCAGTTCTTC.